This T cell receptor beta chain was identified during a study of blood T cell repertoires in COVID-19. About the research overall: Material from acute and convalescent COVID-19 was sourced from the United States, Italy and Spain.

Ages ranged from about 18 to 90 years, with residence in about 23 US areas. Clones were read by immunoSEQ multiplex PCR, and TCRdb kept only the in-frame ones, dropping some. The data hold approximately 470,000 clones, with around 90% observed a single time. V was shortened by 0 bases and J by 7 bases, with 13 bases between the two germline ends. Germline V gene lookup returns CDR1 SGHKS and CDR2 YYEKEE (reference sequence). The CDR3 spans 14 residues. This receptor was obtained from a woman aged 18-30 years who had recovered from COVID-19. Sequenced input: PBMCs or T cells enriched from blood (not recorded which). This rearrangement joins TRBV5-5 to TRBJ1-1, with unresolved D. CDR3 sequence (DNA): TGTGCCAGCAGCTTGGCCGTGGCGGGGATTGAAGCTTTCTTT. Protein product: CASSLAVAGIEAFF.